The following is a T cell receptor (beta chain) sequence with its context. The data stem from a study of blood T cell repertoires in COVID-19. Whole-study context: The United States, Italy and Spain were the sources of the acute and convalescent COVID-19 samples. In each case, the material was cDNA or gDNA derived from T cells, B-cell-depleted T cells, or PBMCs.

Per the original data handling: Amplification of reference gene primers was used by the study to estimate nucleated cell counts. TCRdb's copy holds only in-frame clones and misses some; the assay was immunoSEQ multiplex PCR. For V, J and clone size, that table is used; D and trimming come from the DNA. The table has about 170,000 clones, around 76% seen once; the top ten hold roughly 9.1%. Unmatched junction bases numbered 6, after V lost 1 base and J lost 0 bases. The germline CDR1 and CDR2 sequences are GTSNPN and SVGIG (reference sequence). This CDR3 contains 16 residues. This clonotype was sampled from an older woman with acute or convalescent COVID-19. The chain couples TRBV30 to TRBJ1-5; 7 bases map to TRBD1. The specimen sequenced was peripheral blood. CDR3 loop: CAWSGQGSASNQPQHF. CDR3 coding DNA: TGTGCCTGGAGTGGACAGGGATCTGCTAGCAATCAGCCCCAGCATTTT.